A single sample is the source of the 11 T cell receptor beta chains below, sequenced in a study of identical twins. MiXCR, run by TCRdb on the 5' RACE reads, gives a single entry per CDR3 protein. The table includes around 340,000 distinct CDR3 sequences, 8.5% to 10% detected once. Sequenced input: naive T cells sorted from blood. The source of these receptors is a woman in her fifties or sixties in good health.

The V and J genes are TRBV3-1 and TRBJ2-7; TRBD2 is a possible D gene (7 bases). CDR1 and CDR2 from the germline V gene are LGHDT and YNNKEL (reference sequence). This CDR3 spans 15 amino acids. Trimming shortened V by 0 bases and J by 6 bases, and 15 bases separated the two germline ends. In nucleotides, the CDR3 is TGTGCCAGCAGCCAAGAGGCGGGGGCGCGGAGCGAGCAGTACTTC. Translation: CASSQEAGARSEQYF.

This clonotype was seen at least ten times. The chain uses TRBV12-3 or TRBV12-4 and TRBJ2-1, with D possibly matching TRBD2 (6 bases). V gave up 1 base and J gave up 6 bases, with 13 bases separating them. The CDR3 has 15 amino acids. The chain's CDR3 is CASSLELALGNEQFF. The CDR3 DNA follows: TGTGCCAGCAGTTTAGAACTAGCTTTAGGCAATGAGCAGTTCTTC.

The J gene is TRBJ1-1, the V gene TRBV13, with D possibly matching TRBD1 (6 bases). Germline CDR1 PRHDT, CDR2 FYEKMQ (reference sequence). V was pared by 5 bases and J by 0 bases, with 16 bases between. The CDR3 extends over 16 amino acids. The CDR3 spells CASSLPWGQMNTEAFF. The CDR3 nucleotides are TGTGCCAGCAGCCTTCCCTGGGGACAAATGAACACTGAAGCTTTCTTT.

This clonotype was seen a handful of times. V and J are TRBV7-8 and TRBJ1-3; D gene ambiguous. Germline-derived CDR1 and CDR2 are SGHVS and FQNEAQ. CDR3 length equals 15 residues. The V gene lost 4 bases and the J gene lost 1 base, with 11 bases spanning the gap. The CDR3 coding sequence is TGTGCCAGCAGCTCCCGAATGACATCTGGAAACACCATATATTTT. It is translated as CASSSRMTSGNTIYF.

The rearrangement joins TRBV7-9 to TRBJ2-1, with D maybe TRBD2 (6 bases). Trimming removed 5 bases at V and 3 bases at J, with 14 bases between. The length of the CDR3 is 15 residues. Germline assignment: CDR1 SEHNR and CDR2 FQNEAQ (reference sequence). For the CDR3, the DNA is TGTGCCAGCAGCCCCGGGACTTTCAACTACAATGAGCAGTTCTTC. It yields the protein CASSPGTFNYNEQFF.

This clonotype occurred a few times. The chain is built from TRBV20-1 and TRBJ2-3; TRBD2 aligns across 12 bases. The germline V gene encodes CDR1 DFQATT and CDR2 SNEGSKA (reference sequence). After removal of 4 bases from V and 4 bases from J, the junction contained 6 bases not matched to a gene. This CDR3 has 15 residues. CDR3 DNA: TGCAGTGCTAAGGGGCTAGCGGGAGGGCCAGATACGCAGTATTTT. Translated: CSAKGLAGGPDTQYF.

The CDR3 DNA is TGTGCCAGCAGCCGACCGGGACTAGCGGGAGTGAAAGCGGGAGGCCCAACGGCCACAGATACGCAGTATTTT. Amino acids: CASSRPGLAGVKAGGPTATDTQYF. This chain connects TRBV7-9 to TRBJ2-3; TRBD2 matches at 14 bases. Germline values: CDR1 SEHNR, CDR2 FQNEAQ (reference sequence). V was pared by 5 bases and J by 2 bases, with 27 bases of the junction left unmatched. The CDR3 loop spans 24 amino acids. Using reference TRBV7-9 and TRBJ2-3 for the parts outside the CDR3, the full variable domain is DTGVSQNPRHKITKRGQNVTFRCDPISEHNRLYWYRQTLGQGPEFLTYFQNEAQLEKSRLLSDRFSAERPKGSFSTLEIQRTEQGDSAMYLCASSRPGLAGVKAGGPTATDTQYFGPGTRLTVL.

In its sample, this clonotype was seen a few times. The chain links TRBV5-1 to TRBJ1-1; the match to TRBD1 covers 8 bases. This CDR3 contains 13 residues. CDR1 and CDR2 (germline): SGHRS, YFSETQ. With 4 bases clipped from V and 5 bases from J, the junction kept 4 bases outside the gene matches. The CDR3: CASSGQGETEAFF. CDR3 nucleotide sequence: TGCGCCAGCAGCGGACAGGGTGAGACTGAAGCTTTCTTT.

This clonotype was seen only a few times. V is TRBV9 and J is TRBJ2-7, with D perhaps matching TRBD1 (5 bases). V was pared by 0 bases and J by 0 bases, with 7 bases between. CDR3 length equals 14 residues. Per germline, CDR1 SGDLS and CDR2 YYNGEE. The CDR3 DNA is TGTGCCAGCAGCGTAGGGGGCCCCTCCTACGAGCAGTACTTC. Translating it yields CASSVGGPSYEQYF.

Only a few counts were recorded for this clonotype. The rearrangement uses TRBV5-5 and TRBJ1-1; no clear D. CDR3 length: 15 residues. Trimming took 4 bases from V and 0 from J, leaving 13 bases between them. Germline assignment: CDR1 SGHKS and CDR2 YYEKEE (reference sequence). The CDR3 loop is CASSPGIRVNTEAFF. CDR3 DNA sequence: TGTGCCAGCAGCCCTGGGATTCGCGTGAACACTGAAGCTTTCTTT.

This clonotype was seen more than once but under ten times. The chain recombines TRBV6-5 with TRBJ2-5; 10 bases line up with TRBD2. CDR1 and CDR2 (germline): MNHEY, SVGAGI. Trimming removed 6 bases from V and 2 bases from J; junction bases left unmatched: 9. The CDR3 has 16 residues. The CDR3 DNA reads TGTGCCAGCAGCCCCGGACTAGCGGTTGGACAAGAGACCCAGTACTTC. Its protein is CASSPGLAVGQETQYF.